This T cell receptor (beta chain) was found in a study of cytomegalovirus exposure and HLA in healthy donors. Study-wide findings and caveats: It was taken for granted in presence/absence analyses that sequencing depth across donors was roughly uniform. Among immune exposure information, only CMV serostatus was available. The study flagged about 160 TCR beta chains as cytomegalovirus-associated.

The PCR was carried out with 60 Vbeta primers and 13 Jbeta primers. The data were produced by immunoSEQ multiplex PCR, yet TCRdb's version contains in-frame clones alone and is incomplete. The sample shows some 220,000 clones, 75% to 90% of them seen only once. This clone was picked up one time. Its matching antigen is unknown. The CDR3 consists of 15 residues. In germline, CDR1 is SGHTA, CDR2 FQGNSA. Trimming at V came to 6 bases and at J to 6 bases, leaving 7 bases not matched to a gene. Sequencing used PBMCs. The clonotype comes from a woman aged 18-35 years in good health and CMV-seronegative. The chain carries TRBV7-2 and TRBJ2-1, with 11 positions matching TRBD2. The CDR3 DNA is TGTGCCAGCAGGATAGCGGGAGGGCCAGTCAATGAGCAGTTCTTC. Protein sequence: CASRIAGGPVNEQFF.